The T cell receptor beta chain described here comes from a study of STAT3 mutations in large granular lymphocyte leukemia. The overall study: Roughly half of the longitudinally sequenced T-LGLL patients carried detectable canonical activating STAT3 mutations. Overall study results and limits: In several patients, dominant TCR clone burden exceeded STAT3 mutant burden, suggesting STAT3 mutation arose secondarily. In T-cell large granular lymphocyte leukemia, about half of patients showed multiple immunodominant subclonotypes. In about 35% of the 18 patients, new TCR clonotypes emerged after therapy. Treatment regimens differed across patients between samplings.

Per germline, CDR1 LNHDA and CDR2 SQIVND (reference sequence). The CDR3 spans 16 residues. V was pared by 3 bases and J by 2 bases, with 16 bases between. The repertoire was sequenced with immunoSEQ multiplex PCR; TCRdb's copy has only in-frame clones and lacks some. Among around 9,100 clones listed, approximately 92% were seen once. Concerning this clone: Its antigen is not identified.

The V call is TRBV19, the J call TRBJ1-1; D may be TRBD1 (5 bases). The sequence was collected from a man aged 60-69 years with T-cell large granular lymphocyte leukemia. Some clones in this sample may be carry-over from other donors' samples. The sample consisted of peripheral blood mononuclear cells. CDR3 sequence reads: CASSIYLREENTEAFF. In nucleotides, the CDR3 is TGTGCCAGTAGTATTTATCTCAGGGAGGAAAACACTGAAGCTTTCTTT.